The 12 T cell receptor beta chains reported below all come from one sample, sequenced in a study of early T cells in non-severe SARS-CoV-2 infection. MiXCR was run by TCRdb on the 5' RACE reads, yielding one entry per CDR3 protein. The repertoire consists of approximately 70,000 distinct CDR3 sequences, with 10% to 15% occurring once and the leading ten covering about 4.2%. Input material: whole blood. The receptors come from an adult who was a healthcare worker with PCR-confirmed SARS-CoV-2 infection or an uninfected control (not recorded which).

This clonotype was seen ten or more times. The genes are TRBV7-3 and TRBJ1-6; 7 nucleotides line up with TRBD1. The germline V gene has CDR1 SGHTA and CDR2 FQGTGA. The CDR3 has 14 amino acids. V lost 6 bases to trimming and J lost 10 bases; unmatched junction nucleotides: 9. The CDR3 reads CASSSGQPRSPLHF. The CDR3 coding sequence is TGTGCCAGCAGTTCGGGACAGCCGCGCTCACCCCTCCACTTT.

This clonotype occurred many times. The DNA for the CDR3 is TGTGCCAGCAGTTCTCGACAGGGGAAGAATGAAAAACTGTTTTTT. It translates to CASSSRQGKNEKLFF. J is TRBJ1-4 and V is TRBV2; TRBD1 matches at 8 bases. The CDR3 runs 15 residues. Germline CDR1 is SNHLY and CDR2 is FYNNEI. Trimming removed 5 bases from V and 5 bases from J; junction bases left unmatched: 7.

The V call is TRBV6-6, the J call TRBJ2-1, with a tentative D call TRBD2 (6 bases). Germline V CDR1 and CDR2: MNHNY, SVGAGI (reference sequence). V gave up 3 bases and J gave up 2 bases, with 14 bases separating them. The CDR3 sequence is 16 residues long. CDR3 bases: TGTGCCAGCAGTTATGGAGGGACCAAGGCCTACAATGAGCAGTTCTTC. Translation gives CASSYGGTKAYNEQFF.

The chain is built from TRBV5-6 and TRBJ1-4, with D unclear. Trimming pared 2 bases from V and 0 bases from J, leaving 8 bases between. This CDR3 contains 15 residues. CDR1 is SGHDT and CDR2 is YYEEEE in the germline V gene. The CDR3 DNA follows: TGTGCCAGCAGCTTTAGTAGTGCAACTAATGAAAAACTGTTTTTT. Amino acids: CASSFSSATNEKLFF.

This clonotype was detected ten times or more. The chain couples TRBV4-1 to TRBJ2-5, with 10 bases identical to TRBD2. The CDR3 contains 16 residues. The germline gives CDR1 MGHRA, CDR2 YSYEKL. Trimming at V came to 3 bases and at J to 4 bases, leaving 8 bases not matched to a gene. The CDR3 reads CASSQISGRVGETQYF. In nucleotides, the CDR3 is TGCGCCAGCAGCCAGATCAGCGGGAGGGTCGGAGAGACCCAGTACTTC.

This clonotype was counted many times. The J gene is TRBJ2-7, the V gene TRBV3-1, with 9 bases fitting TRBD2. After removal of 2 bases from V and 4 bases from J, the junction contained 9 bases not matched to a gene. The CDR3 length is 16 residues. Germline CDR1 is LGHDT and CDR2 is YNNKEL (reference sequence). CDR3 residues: CASSQHSSGSSYEQYF. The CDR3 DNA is TGTGCCAGCAGCCAACATAGTAGCGGGAGTTCGTACGAGCAGTACTTC.

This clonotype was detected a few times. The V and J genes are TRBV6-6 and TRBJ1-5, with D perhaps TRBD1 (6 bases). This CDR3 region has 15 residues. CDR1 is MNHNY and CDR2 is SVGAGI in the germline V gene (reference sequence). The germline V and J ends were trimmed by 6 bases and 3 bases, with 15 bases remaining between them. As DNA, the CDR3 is TGTGCCAGCAGCCCTATGGCAGGGGACAATCAGCCCCAGCATTTT. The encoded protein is CASSPMAGDNQPQHF.

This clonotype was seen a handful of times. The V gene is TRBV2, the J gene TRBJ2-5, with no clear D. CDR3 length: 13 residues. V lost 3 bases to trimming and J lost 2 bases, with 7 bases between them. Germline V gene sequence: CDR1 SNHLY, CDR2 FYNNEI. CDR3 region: CASSERKQETQYF. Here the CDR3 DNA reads TGTGCCAGCAGTGAGCGCAAACAAGAGACCCAGTACTTC.

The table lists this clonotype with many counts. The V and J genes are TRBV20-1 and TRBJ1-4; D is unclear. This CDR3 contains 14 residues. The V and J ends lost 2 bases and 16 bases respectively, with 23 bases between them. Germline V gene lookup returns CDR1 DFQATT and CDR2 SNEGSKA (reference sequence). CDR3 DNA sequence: TGCAGTGCTAGACGGGAGACCCTAACTGCTAAGGAGTTTTTT. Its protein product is CSARRETLTAKEFF.

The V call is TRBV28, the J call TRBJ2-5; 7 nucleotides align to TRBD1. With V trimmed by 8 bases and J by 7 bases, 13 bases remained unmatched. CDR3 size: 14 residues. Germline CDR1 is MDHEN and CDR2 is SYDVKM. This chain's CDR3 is CASQQGDRVGTQYF. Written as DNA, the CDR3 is TGTGCCAGCCAACAAGGAGACAGGGTTGGGACCCAGTACTTC.

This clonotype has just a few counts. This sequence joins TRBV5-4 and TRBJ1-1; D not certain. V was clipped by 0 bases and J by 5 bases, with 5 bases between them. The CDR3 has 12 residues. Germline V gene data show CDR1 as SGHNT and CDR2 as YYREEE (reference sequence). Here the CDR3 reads CASSLVETEAFF. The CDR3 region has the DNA TGTGCCAGCAGCTTGGTAGAGACTGAAGCTTTCTTT.

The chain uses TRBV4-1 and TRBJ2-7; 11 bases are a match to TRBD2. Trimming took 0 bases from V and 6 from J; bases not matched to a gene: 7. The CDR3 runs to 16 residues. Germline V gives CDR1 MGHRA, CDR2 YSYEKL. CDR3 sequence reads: CASSQDLGLAGREQYF. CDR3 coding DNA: TGCGCCAGCAGCCAAGATCTCGGACTAGCGGGCCGCGAGCAGTACTTC.